What follows is one T cell receptor beta chain and its context. Its matching antigen is unknown. The data stem from a study of PD-1 blockade in classical Hodgkin lymphoma. Study-level background: It was nivolumab at 3 mg/kg, given intravenously every 2 weeks, that patients received. Study-wide results and caveats: Patients who responded completely had about the same baseline diversity as newly diagnosed patients. Compared with healthy donors, newly diagnosed patients reportedly showed lower baseline TCR diversity. TCR diversity in CD4+, not CD8+, cells rose significantly by C4D1.

Relapse was seen in all patients after autologous stem cell transplantation, and brentuximab vedotin exposure was variable. V was cut by 2 bases and J by 2 bases, with 10 bases left in between. Germline V gene sequence: CDR1 SGHNT, CDR2 YYREEE (reference sequence). This CDR3 region has 14 residues. The repertoire was sequenced with immunoSEQ multiplex PCR; TCRdb's copy has only in-frame clones and lacks some. Among under 70,000 clones, about 70% were seen once, and the ten largest hold approximately 9.1%. The specimen comprised peripheral blood mononuclear cells (PBMCs), sampled before the second cycle of nivolumab. The TCR comes from a human donor with classical Hodgkin lymphoma. The J gene is TRBJ1-2, the V gene TRBV5-4; D is undetermined. CDR3: CASSFRAQNYGYTF. Here the CDR3 DNA reads TGTGCCAGCAGCTTTCGCGCCCAAAACTATGGCTACACCTTC.